These T cell receptor beta chains were read from a single sample in a study of cytomegalovirus exposure and HLA in healthy donors. Repertoires were generated with immunoSEQ multiplex PCR, while TCRdb's copy carries only in-frame clones and drops some. The profile covers some 200,000 clones, with 60% to 85% appearing a single time and 1.5% taken by the ten largest. Sequences were obtained from PBMCs. These receptors all come from a girl aged 10 to 17 in good health and CMV-seropositive. Each CDR3 is given with its conserved first and last residue. Fields, in order: clone size, J gene, D gene, V gene, CDR3 DNA, CDR3 protein. D genes are given only for firm matches. Rows may omit the clone size; those that give it use once, few, many or a size class.

size: NA
J: TRBJ2-7
D: TRBD1
V: TRBV5-4
DNA: TGTGCCAGCAGCTCAAAGACAGGGTCCGCCTCCTACGAGCAGTACTTC
CDR3: CASSSKTGSASYEQYF

size: NA
J: TRBJ2-3
D: TRBD2
V: TRBV9
DNA: TGTGCCAGCAGCGTAGCTAGCGGGGGCACAGATACGCAGTATTTT
CDR3: CASSVASGGTDTQYF

size: few
J: TRBJ1-2
D: NA
V: TRBV7-2
DNA: TGTGCCAGCAGCTTAGGTTGGGACAAGCCTGACTACACCTTC
CDR3: CASSLGWDKPDYTF

size: NA
J: TRBJ2-7
D: TRBD1
V: TRBV29-1
DNA: TGCAGCGTGGCAACAGGGGACGAGCAGTACTTC
CDR3: CSVATGDEQYF

size: NA
J: TRBJ2-3
D: NA
V: TRBV27
DNA: TGTGCCAGCAGTTTGGGGCGGACTAAGAAGCAGTATTTT
CDR3: CASSLGRTKKQYF

size: once
J: TRBJ2-7
D: NA
V: TRBV5-1
DNA: TGCGCCAGCAGCTTCGAGGGCGCGGGCGAGCAGTACTTC
CDR3: CASSFEGAGEQYF

size: NA
J: TRBJ1-1
D: TRBD1
V: TRBV6-5
DNA: TGTGCCAGCAGTTACTCGATTGCGGACAGGGGGAGTGAAGCTTTCTTT
CDR3: CASSYSIADRGSEAFF

size: NA
J: TRBJ1-1
D: NA
V: TRBV9
DNA: TGTGCCAGCAGCGTAGAGGGGGTGAACACTGAAGCTTTCTTT
CDR3: CASSVEGVNTEAFF

size: NA
J: TRBJ2-5
D: TRBD2
V: TRBV11-2
DNA: TGTGCCAGCAGCCCCGCCCGGGGACTAGCGGGGGGGCTCGAGACCCAGTACTTC
CDR3: CASSPARGLAGGLETQYF

size: once
J: TRBJ2-4
D: TRBD1
V: TRBV4-3
DNA: TGCGCCAGCAGCCCCTCCGGGACAGGGGCCTTCAAAAACATTCAGTACTTC
CDR3: CASSPSGTGAFKNIQYF

size: NA
J: TRBJ1-4
D: TRBD1
V: TRBV6-1
DNA: TGTGCCAGCCGAAGGACAGGGACTAATGAAAAACTGTTTTTT
CDR3: CASRRTGTNEKLFF

size: NA
J: TRBJ1-2
D: TRBD1
V: TRBV7-2
DNA: TGTGCCAGCAGCTTAGGTGGGACAGATGGTTATGGCTACACCTTC
CDR3: CASSLGGTDGYGYTF

size: NA
J: TRBJ2-7
D: TRBD1
V: TRBV6-5
DNA: TGTGCCAGCCAAGGGTCGGGACAGGGTTTGGGCGAGCAGTACTTC
CDR3: CASQGSGQGLGEQYF

size: NA
J: TRBJ1-5
D: NA
V: TRBV4-1
DNA: TGCGCCAGCAGCCAAGGAGGGAAAAGGCCCCAGCATTTT
CDR3: CASSQGGKRPQHF

size: NA
J: TRBJ2-3
D: NA
V: TRBV7-8
DNA: TGTGCCAGCAGCTGGGGGCCCAACCGCCCAGATACGCAGTATTTT
CDR3: CASSWGPNRPDTQYF

size: NA
J: TRBJ2-7
D: NA
V: TRBV7-9
DNA: TGTTCCAGCAGCTTAGTCGCCGGAGCAGCTTCCTACGAGCAGTACTTC
CDR3: CSSSLVAGAASYEQYF

size: once
J: TRBJ2-1
D: NA
V: TRBV6-5
DNA: TGTGCCAGCAGCACCGGGACTTTCTCCTACAATGAGCAGTTCTTC
CDR3: CASSTGTFSYNEQFF

size: NA
J: TRBJ1-2
D: NA
V: TRBV30
DNA: TGTGCCTGGAGTGTCGGGGACACCTATGGCTACACCTTC
CDR3: CAWSVGDTYGYTF

size: NA
J: TRBJ1-2
D: TRBD1
V: TRBV7-7
DNA: TGTGCCAGCAGCTTAGACGGGACAGATTATGGCTACACCTTC
CDR3: CASSLDGTDYGYTF

size: NA
J: TRBJ2-5
D: TRBD2
V: TRBV11-2
DNA: TGTGCCAGCAGCCTCCGACTAGCGGGAGGAGAGACCCAGTACTTC
CDR3: CASSLRLAGGETQYF

size: few
J: TRBJ2-7
D: TRBD1
V: TRBV4-1
DNA: TGCGCCAGCAGCCAAGGGACAGGGATGTTGGGAGAGCAGTACTTC
CDR3: CASSQGTGMLGEQYF

size: once
J: TRBJ2-2
D: TRBD1
V: TRBV9
DNA: TGTGCCAGCAGCTACAAGACCGGGACAGGGATCGGGGAGCTGTTTTTT
CDR3: CASSYKTGTGIGELFF

size: NA
J: TRBJ2-2
D: NA
V: TRBV6-5
DNA: TGTGCCAGCAGTTACTTGCAGGGCACCAGGGAGCTGTTTTTT
CDR3: CASSYLQGTRELFF

size: NA
J: TRBJ2-3
D: NA
V: TRBV5-6
DNA: TGTGCCAGCAGCACAGGCCCCGGGGGAGATACGCAGTATTTT
CDR3: CASSTGPGGDTQYF

size: NA
J: TRBJ2-7
D: TRBD1
V: TRBV6-4
DNA: TGTGCCAGCCGGATCAGTGCAACAGGGGCCTACGAGCAGTACTTC
CDR3: CASRISATGAYEQYF

size: NA
J: TRBJ1-5
D: NA
V: TRBV19
DNA: TGTGCCAGTACCCGGAGAACTAGCAATCAGCCCCAGCATTTT
CDR3: CASTRRTSNQPQHF

size: once
J: TRBJ1-1
D: TRBD1
V: TRBV11-2
DNA: TGTGCCAGCAGCTTAGGGCCGGACAGGGGGCGCACTGAAGCTTTCTTT
CDR3: CASSLGPDRGRTEAFF

size: NA
J: TRBJ2-2
D: NA
V: TRBV7-7
DNA: TGTGCCAGCAGCTTAGATGGTCCAGCGCCTGGGGAGCTGTTTTTT
CDR3: CASSLDGPAPGELFF

size: few
J: TRBJ2-5
D: TRBD1
V: TRBV27
DNA: TGTGCCAGCAGTTTAAGGGGAACAGGGGCGCGGGAGACCCAGTACTTC
CDR3: CASSLRGTGARETQYF

size: few
J: TRBJ2-7
D: TRBD1
V: TRBV11-2
DNA: TGTGCCAGCAGCTTACCGGGACAGGGGTTCGACGAGCAGTACTTC
CDR3: CASSLPGQGFDEQYF

size: NA
J: TRBJ2-5
D: NA
V: TRBV7-8
DNA: TGTGCCAGCAGCCTGACAGTTTTGAGTGAGACCCAGTACTTC
CDR3: CASSLTVLSETQYF

size: NA
J: TRBJ2-2
D: NA
V: TRBV6-5
DNA: TGTGCCAGCAGTCAGGACCCCGGAGGAGGGGAGCTGTTTTTT
CDR3: CASSQDPGGGELFF

size: NA
J: TRBJ2-7
D: TRBD2
V: TRBV7-2
DNA: TGTGCCAGCAGCTTTTATGGTTTGCGGGGGGACTACGAGCAGTACTTC
CDR3: CASSFYGLRGDYEQYF